The rows below give T cell receptor beta chains drawn from one sample of a study of blood T cell repertoires in COVID-19. Produced via immunoSEQ multiplex PCR; TCRdb's table is partial and in-frame only. The sample has around 220,000 clones, around 80% seen once; the top ten hold 4% to 4.5%. Sequencing was carried out using peripheral blood. The receptors shown here come from a woman between 35 and 50 years old with active or convalescent COVID-19. CDR3s include the opening cysteine and the closing phenylalanine or tryptophan. D genes are given only for firm matches. A clone size is listed for some rows: how often the clone was seen (once, few, many), or a class if it is expanded.

D: -
size: -
J: TRBJ2-2
V: TRBV5-1
CDR3: CASSLVADNTGELFF
DNA: TGCGCCAGCAGCTTGGTGGCTGATAACACCGGGGAGCTGTTTTTT

D: TRBD1
size: -
J: TRBJ1-4
V: TRBV4-2
CDR3: CASSLASGTGNEKLFF
DNA: TGTGCCAGCAGCCTTGCCTCCGGGACAGGGAATGAAAAACTGTTTTTT

D: TRBD2
size: -
J: TRBJ2-1
V: TRBV24-1
CDR3: CATSDPWTSGGALNEQFF
DNA: TGTGCCACCAGTGATCCTTGGACTAGCGGGGGGGCCCTCAATGAGCAGTTCTTC

D: TRBD1
size: -
J: TRBJ1-2
V: TRBV5-1
CDR3: CASSRDRAPTTTYGYTF
DNA: TGCGCCAGCAGCCGGGACAGGGCCCCAACCACGACATATGGCTACACCTTC

D: TRBD1
size: -
J: TRBJ1-2
V: TRBV9
CDR3: CASSARGQGGYTF
DNA: TGTGCCAGCAGCGCGAGGGGACAGGGAGGCTACACCTTC

D: TRBD1
size: -
J: TRBJ1-4
V: TRBV5-8
CDR3: CASDYRGTEKLFF
DNA: TGTGCCAGCGATTACAGGGGGACTGAAAAACTGTTTTTT

D: TRBD2
size: -
J: TRBJ2-3
V: TRBV2
CDR3: CASSNPSGASTDTQYF
DNA: TGTGCCAGCAGTAACCCTAGCGGGGCTAGCACAGATACGCAGTATTTT

D: TRBD1
size: -
J: TRBJ1-1
V: TRBV5-1
CDR3: CASSLQDRSTEAFF
DNA: TGCGCCAGCAGCTTACAGGACAGGAGCACTGAAGCTTTCTTT

D: -
size: -
J: TRBJ1-3
V: TRBV14
CDR3: CASSRRGSGNTIYF
DNA: TGTGCCAGCAGCCGGAGGGGATCGGGAAACACCATATATTTT

D: TRBD1
size: -
J: TRBJ1-4
V: TRBV5-4
CDR3: CASSLGGTGFNEKLFF
DNA: TGTGCCAGCAGCTTGGGTGGGACAGGGTTCAATGAAAAACTGTTTTTT

D: -
size: -
J: TRBJ1-1
V: TRBV7-3
CDR3: CASSFSPDTEAFF
DNA: TGTGCCAGCAGCTTCTCTCCGGACACTGAAGCTTTCTTT

D: TRBD1
size: few
J: TRBJ2-7
V: TRBV6-1
CDR3: CASSGDRGLTSYEQYF
DNA: TGTGCCAGCAGTGGGGACAGGGGCCTCACATCCTACGAGCAGTACTTC

D: -
size: -
J: TRBJ1-1
V: TRBV19
CDR3: CASSPSPEPGEAFF
DNA: TGTGCCAGTAGTCCTTCGCCCGAACCCGGGGAGGCTTTCTTT

D: TRBD1
size: few
J: TRBJ1-6
V: TRBV7-6
CDR3: CASSSATGSNSPLHF
DNA: TGTGCCAGCAGCTCCGCGACAGGGAGTAATTCACCCCTCCACTTT

D: -
size: -
J: TRBJ1-3
V: TRBV2
CDR3: CASNLRVSGNTIYF
DNA: TGTGCCAGCAATTTGAGGGTCTCTGGAAACACCATATATTTT

D: -
size: -
J: TRBJ1-1
V: TRBV30
CDR3: CAWSVRRDFTEAFF
DNA: TGTGCCTGGAGTGTACGTCGGGATTTCACTGAAGCTTTCTTT

D: -
size: few
J: TRBJ1-2
V: TRBV28
CDR3: CASSLGGVFDGYTF
DNA: TGTGCCAGCAGCTTAGGCGGGGTTTTCGATGGCTACACCTTC

D: -
size: -
J: TRBJ1-1
V: TRBV3-1/TRBV3-2
CDR3: CASSPGVNTEAFF
DNA: TGTGCCAGCAGCCCCGGGGTGAACACTGAAGCTTTCTTT

D: -
size: -
J: TRBJ2-6
V: TRBV5-6
CDR3: CASSPRRGQSSANVLTF
DNA: TGTGCCAGCAGCCCTAGGAGGGGGCAGAGTTCGGCCAACGTCCTGACTTTC

D: -
size: -
J: TRBJ1-2
V: TRBV30
CDR3: CAWSAQQGRYGYTF
DNA: TGTGCCTGGAGTGCCCAACAGGGTAGATATGGCTACACCTTC

D: -
size: -
J: TRBJ1-1
V: TRBV4-1
CDR3: CASSQDLRSEAFF
DNA: TGCGCCAGCAGCCAAGATCTGCGGTCTGAAGCTTTCTTT

D: -
size: -
J: TRBJ2-7
V: TRBV30
CDR3: CAWSLVGDPYEQYF
DNA: TGTGCCTGGAGTCTAGTAGGGGATCCCTACGAGCAGTACTTC

D: TRBD1
size: -
J: TRBJ1-4
V: TRBV11-2
CDR3: CASSLGDRDDEKLFF
DNA: TGTGCCAGCAGCTTAGGAGACAGGGACGATGAAAAACTGTTTTTT

D: TRBD1
size: few
J: TRBJ1-2
V: TRBV6-1
CDR3: CASSESWGQGDGYTF
DNA: TGTGCCAGCAGTGAGTCATGGGGACAGGGCGACGGCTACACCTTC

D: -
size: -
J: TRBJ1-3
V: TRBV6-5
CDR3: CASLLGTLNTIYF
DNA: TGTGCCAGCCTTCTGGGCACGTTAAACACCATATATTTT

D: -
size: -
J: TRBJ2-1
V: TRBV28
CDR3: CASSLLDSYNEQFF
DNA: TGTGCCAGCAGTTTGCTGGACAGCTACAATGAGCAGTTCTTC

D: -
size: -
J: TRBJ1-1
V: TRBV30
CDR3: CAWSSRETFF
DNA: TGTGCCTGGAGCTCTCGGGAAACCTTCTTT

D: TRBD1
size: -
J: TRBJ2-2
V: TRBV2
CDR3: CASSGGQGKTGELFF
DNA: TGTGCCAGCAGTGGGGGACAGGGGAAGACCGGGGAGCTGTTTTTT

D: -
size: -
J: TRBJ1-5
V: TRBV18
CDR3: CASSSGHNQPQHF
DNA: TGTGCCAGCTCGTCAGGGCACAATCAGCCCCAGCATTTT

D: TRBD1
size: -
J: TRBJ1-2
V: TRBV19
CDR3: CASGSRQGATNYGYTF
DNA: TGTGCCAGTGGATCCCGACAGGGGGCGACTAACTATGGCTACACCTTC

D: TRBD1
size: -
J: TRBJ2-5
V: TRBV15
CDR3: CATSRDAGTGVQETQYF
DNA: TGTGCCACCAGCAGGGACGCCGGGACAGGAGTACAAGAGACCCAGTACTTC

D: TRBD2
size: -
J: TRBJ2-3
V: TRBV7-6
CDR3: CASSILTGLAADTQYF
DNA: TGTGCCAGCAGCATACTTACTGGACTAGCAGCAGATACGCAGTATTTT

D: TRBD2
size: -
J: TRBJ2-3
V: TRBV29-1
CDR3: CSVVSGTSYTDTQYF
DNA: TGCAGCGTGGTTAGCGGGACTTCCTACACAGATACGCAGTATTTT

D: -
size: -
J: TRBJ2-5
V: TRBV11-2
CDR3: CASSLPTRETQYF
DNA: TGTGCCAGCAGCTTACCTACGCGAGAGACCCAGTACTTC

D: -
size: -
J: TRBJ1-1
V: TRBV5-6
CDR3: CASRRDTEAFF
DNA: TGTGCCAGCAGGCGGGACACTGAAGCTTTCTTT

D: TRBD1
size: once
J: TRBJ2-3
V: TRBV9
CDR3: CASSARSDRTFADTQYF
DNA: TGTGCCAGCAGCGCCCGCTCGGACAGGACATTCGCAGATACGCAGTATTTT

D: -
size: -
J: TRBJ1-1
V: TRBV7-2
CDR3: CASSLGGRGTEAFF
DNA: TGTGCCAGCAGCTTAGGGGGGAGGGGCACTGAAGCTTTCTTT

D: -
size: -
J: TRBJ2-3
V: TRBV10-1
CDR3: CASSELALGTDTQYF
DNA: TGCGCCAGCAGTGAACTAGCCCTCGGCACAGATACGCAGTATTTT

D: TRBD1
size: -
J: TRBJ2-3
V: TRBV15
CDR3: CATSRAGTAGADTQYF
DNA: TGTGCCACCAGCAGAGCCGGGACAGCTGGCGCAGATACGCAGTATTTT

D: -
size: -
J: TRBJ1-3
V: TRBV7-2
CDR3: CASSPQKGNGNTIYF
DNA: TGTGCCAGCAGCCCTCAGAAGGGGAACGGAAACACCATATATTTT

D: TRBD1
size: -
J: TRBJ1-6
V: TRBV4-2
CDR3: CASSLRDRELHF
DNA: TGTGCCAGCAGCCTCCGGGACAGGGAACTCCACTTT

D: TRBD2
size: -
J: TRBJ2-1
V: TRBV9
CDR3: CASSVAGLGYNEQFF
DNA: TGTGCCAGCAGCGTAGCCGGACTAGGCTACAATGAGCAGTTCTTC

D: TRBD1
size: -
J: TRBJ2-1
V: TRBV4-2
CDR3: CASSQDRTGSGEQFF
DNA: TGTGCCAGCAGCCAAGATAGGACAGGGAGCGGTGAGCAGTTCTTC

D: TRBD1
size: -
J: TRBJ1-2
V: TRBV2
CDR3: CASSEDRGYGYTF
DNA: TGTGCCAGCAGTGAAGACAGGGGGTATGGCTACACCTTC

D: TRBD2
size: -
J: TRBJ2-1
V: TRBV30
CDR3: CAWKSGVYNEQFF
DNA: TGTGCCTGGAAAAGCGGGGTCTACAATGAGCAGTTCTTC

D: -
size: -
J: TRBJ1-2
V: TRBV5-4
CDR3: CASSWGGTIGMAYGYTF
DNA: TGTGCCAGCAGCTGGGGAGGTACTATTGGGATGGCCTATGGCTACACCTTC

D: -
size: -
J: TRBJ1-3
V: TRBV3-1/TRBV3-2
CDR3: CASSPTASSGNTIYF
DNA: TGTGCCAGCAGCCCTACAGCCTCCAGCGGAAACACCATATATTTT

D: TRBD1
size: -
J: TRBJ1-4
V: TRBV5-5
CDR3: CASSSSEDRVQLFF
DNA: TGTGCCAGCAGCTCCTCGGAGGACAGGGTACAACTGTTTTTT

D: TRBD2
size: -
J: TRBJ2-1
V: TRBV30
CDR3: CAWRDGLAGGQKQFF
DNA: TGTGCCTGGCGCGATGGACTAGCGGGGGGGCAAAAGCAGTTCTTC

D: TRBD1
size: -
J: TRBJ1-2
V: TRBV5-1
CDR3: CASSLLPGQGAGYTF
DNA: TGCGCCAGCAGCTTACTACCGGGACAGGGGGCGGGCTACACCTTC

D: -
size: -
J: TRBJ1-2
V: TRBV7-2
CDR3: CASSSLGGYGYTF
DNA: TGTGCCAGCAGCTCCCTGGGGGGGTATGGCTACACCTTC

D: -
size: once
J: TRBJ1-5
V: TRBV12-3/TRBV12-4
CDR3: CASSNGGKQPQHF
DNA: TGTGCCAGCAGTAACGGAGGGAAACAGCCCCAGCATTTT